A selection of T cell receptor beta chains follows, all from one sample in a study of T-cell memory formation after mild COVID-19. TCRdb re-derived calls from the 5' RACE reads in MiXCR, one entry per CDR3 protein. The sample has a few hundred thousand distinct CDR3 sequences; more than 20% are singletons. Sequencing was done on a sample of PBMCs or a T cell subset sorted from them (not recorded which). These receptors were collected from an adult woman who had mild COVID-19 (a few samples of this study predate the infection). Cell type and time point are not known. Each CDR3 is given with its conserved first and last residue. A D gene is named only where the DNA matches it firmly. Only part of the rows carry a size: once, few, many, or a class if the clone is expanded.

clone size	V gene	J gene	D gene	CDR3 DNA	CDR3 protein
.	TRBV7-2	TRBJ1-1	.	TGTGCCAGCAGCTTAAGAGTTTGGAGCACTGAAGCTTTCTTT	CASSLRVWSTEAFF
.	TRBV27	TRBJ2-1	.	TGTGCCAGCAGTTTCAGGGTTGGGGCCTACAATGAGCAGTTCTTC	CASSFRVGAYNEQFF
.	TRBV5-1	TRBJ1-2	TRBD1	TGCGCCAGCAGTCGGACAGGGCGGGTGAACTATGGCTACACCTTC	CASSRTGRVNYGYTF
.	TRBV21-1	TRBJ2-7	.	TGTGCCAGCAGCCCGAATATCGGCGGGGGGACACGGGACTACGAGCAGTACTTC	CASSPNIGGGTRDYEQYF
.	TRBV5-5	TRBJ2-1	TRBD1	TGTGCCAGCAGCTTACACCCGGGACAGGGGGCGAGGAGTGAGCAGTTCTTC	CASSLHPGQGARSEQFF
.	TRBV5-6	TRBJ2-2	.	TGTGCCAGCAGCTTGGGGGGGCGCGGGGACACCGGGGAGCTGTTTTTT	CASSLGGRGDTGELFF
.	TRBV6-2/TRBV6-3	TRBJ2-7	.	TGTGCCAGCAGTTACGACTGGGTAGCGGAGAGGTTCGAGCAGTACTTC	CASSYDWVAERFEQYF
.	TRBV19	TRBJ1-5	.	TGTGCCAGTAGTATTGGCGGGGAGCCCCAGCATTTT	CASSIGGEPQHF
few	TRBV6-6	TRBJ2-5	TRBD2	TGTGCCAGCACCCCCCGACTAGCGGGACTGGAGACCCAGTACTTC	CASTPRLAGLETQYF
.	TRBV12-3/TRBV12-4	TRBJ1-5	.	TGTGCCAGCAGGCGAACAGGGAATAGCAATCAGCCCCAGCATTTT	CASRRTGNSNQPQHF
many	TRBV30	TRBJ1-5	.	TGTGCCTGGAGCGGGCAAGAGGGTCAGCCCCAGCATTTT	CAWSGQEGQPQHF
.	TRBV6-4	TRBJ1-2	TRBD1	TGTGCCAGCAGAAGCTGGCAGGGGGCGGAAGGCTACACCTTC	CASRSWQGAEGYTF
.	TRBV12-3/TRBV12-4	TRBJ1-1	.	TGTGCCAGCAATGAACAGGAGAACACTGAAGCTTTCTTT	CASNEQENTEAFF
.	TRBV6-6	TRBJ1-1	.	TGTGCCTCCATCCTTGGGATGAACACTGAAGCTTTCTTT	CASILGMNTEAFF
.	TRBV5-6	TRBJ2-1	.	TGTGCCAGCAACTTAGGAGGGCGGCCATGGTCGGAGCAGTTCTTC	CASNLGGRPWSEQFF
.	TRBV11-2	TRBJ2-7	TRBD2	TGTGCCAGCAGCCCCCGTAGCGGGTTTGCCTCCTACGAGCAGTACTTC	CASSPRSGFASYEQYF
.	TRBV20-1	TRBJ2-7	.	TGCAGTGCTAGAGAGACCCGGGGTGCGTCTCGCGAGCAGTACTTC	CSARETRGASREQYF
.	TRBV6-4	TRBJ2-6	.	TGTGCCAGCAGTGGGACAAACTCTGGGGCCAACGTCCTGACTTTC	CASSGTNSGANVLTF
few	TRBV6-2/TRBV6-3	TRBJ2-6	.	TGTGCCAGCACTCCAAGGGGCATCAGCTCTGGGGCCAACGTCCTGACTTTC	CASTPRGISSGANVLTF
.	TRBV27	TRBJ2-5	.	TGTGCCAGCAGTTCGGACTTCGCCCAGTACTTC	CASSSDFAQYF
few	TRBV25-1	TRBJ2-7	.	TGTGCCAGCAGTGTTCTCGAGCAGTACTTC	CASSVLEQYF
few	TRBV12-3/TRBV12-4	TRBJ1-3	.	TGTGCCAGCAGGGTGGCGGGCAATGGAAACACCATATATTTT	CASRVAGNGNTIYF
few	TRBV7-9	TRBJ2-1	TRBD2	TGTGCCAGCAGCGACAGCGGGAGGGCCTACAATGAGCAGTTCTTC	CASSDSGRAYNEQFF
few	TRBV10-3	TRBJ2-7	.	TGTGCCATCAGTGACCGGGGGGCCGGGGAGCAGTACTTC	CAISDRGAGEQYF
.	TRBV12-3/TRBV12-4	TRBJ1-2	TRBD1	TGTGCCAGCAGTTTAAGGACAGGGACCTCGTGGGGTAGATATGGCTACACCTTC	CASSLRTGTSWGRYGYTF
few	TRBV10-3	TRBJ1-6	.	TGTGCCATCAGTCGGGGCAGCGCGAATTCACCCCTCCACTTT	CAISRGSANSPLHF
few	TRBV3-1	TRBJ1-6	TRBD1	TGTGCCAGCAGCCAAGAAAGGACAGGGGGCGTTTATTCACCCCTCCACTTT	CASSQERTGGVYSPLHF
few	TRBV7-2	TRBJ1-1	.	TGTGCCAGCAGTAAGAACGGCCTGAACACTGAAGCTTTCTTT	CASSKNGLNTEAFF
many	TRBV4-2	TRBJ2-2	.	TGTGCCAGCAGCCCCCCGACCGGGGAGCTGTTTTTT	CASSPPTGELFF
.	TRBV5-1	TRBJ2-7	.	TGCGCCAGCAGCTTGGTGGAGGGGACATTCTACGAGCAGTACTTC	CASSLVEGTFYEQYF
few	TRBV6-1	TRBJ1-5	.	TGTGCCAGCAGGCTCTGGGATAGCAATCAGCCCCAGCATTTT	CASRLWDSNQPQHF
.	TRBV20-1	TRBJ2-3	TRBD1	TGCAGTGCTAGATTAGGGGGCCCTAGCACAGATACGCAGTATTTT	CSARLGGPSTDTQYF
.	TRBV24-1	TRBJ2-3	TRBD1	TGTGCCACCAGTGATTTGGGACAGGGGAGGGCAGATACGCAGTATTTT	CATSDLGQGRADTQYF
.	TRBV5-5	TRBJ1-4	.	TGTGCCAGCAGCTTGGTACCCCCAAGGATTGCAACTAATGAAAAACTGTTTTTT	CASSLVPPRIATNEKLFF
.	TRBV7-2	TRBJ1-2	TRBD1	TGTGCCACGCGCGAGGGGGCGCGCGGCTACACCTTC	CATREGARGYTF
few	TRBV3-1	TRBJ2-1	TRBD1	TGTGCCAGCAGCCAAGCCGGCAGGGGGCGAAATGAGCAGTTCTTC	CASSQAGRGRNEQFF
.	TRBV20-1	TRBJ2-1	.	TGCAGTGCTAGAGACGGGAGAAGGGGGAGAGAGCAGTTCTTC	CSARDGRRGREQFF
.	TRBV7-6	TRBJ2-1	TRBD2	TGTGCCAGCAGCTTAATTCGCGGGAGGGCCTACAATGAGCAGTTCTTC	CASSLIRGRAYNEQFF
.	TRBV4-2	TRBJ2-3	TRBD1	TGTGCCAGCAGCCAAGCGGGACAGACAGATACGCAGTATTTT	CASSQAGQTDTQYF
.	TRBV18	TRBJ2-5	.	TGTGCCAGCTCACCACCCTCCAAAGAGACCCAGTACTTC	CASSPPSKETQYF
few	TRBV27	TRBJ2-7	.	TGTGCCAGCAGTTTATCCCAGGGAGGCTACGAGCAGTACTTC	CASSLSQGGYEQYF
few	TRBV5-1	TRBJ1-2	.	TGCGCCAGCAGCCCCAGATCGGGGGGCTACTATGGCTACACCTTC	CASSPRSGGYYGYTF